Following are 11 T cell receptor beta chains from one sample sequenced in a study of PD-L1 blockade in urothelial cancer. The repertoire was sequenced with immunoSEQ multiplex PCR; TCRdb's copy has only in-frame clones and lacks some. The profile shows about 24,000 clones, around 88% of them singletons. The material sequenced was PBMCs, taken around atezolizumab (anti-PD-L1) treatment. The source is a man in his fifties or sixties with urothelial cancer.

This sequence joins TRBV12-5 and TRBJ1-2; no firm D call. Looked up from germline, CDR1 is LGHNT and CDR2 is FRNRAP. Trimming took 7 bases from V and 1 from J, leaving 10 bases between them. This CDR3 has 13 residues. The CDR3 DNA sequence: TGTGCTAGTGCCCCGACGGGTAACTATGGCTACACCTTC. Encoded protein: CASAPTGNYGYTF.

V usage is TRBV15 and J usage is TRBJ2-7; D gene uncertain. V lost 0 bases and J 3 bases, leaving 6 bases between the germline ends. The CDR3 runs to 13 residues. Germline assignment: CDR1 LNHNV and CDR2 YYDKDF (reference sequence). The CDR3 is CATSRDPSYEQYF. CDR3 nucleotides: TGTGCCACCAGCAGAGACCCGAGCTACGAGCAGTACTTC.

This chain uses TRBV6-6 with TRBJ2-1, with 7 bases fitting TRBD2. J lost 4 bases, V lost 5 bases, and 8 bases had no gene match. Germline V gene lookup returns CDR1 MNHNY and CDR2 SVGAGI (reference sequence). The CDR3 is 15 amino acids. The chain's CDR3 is CASSRYGGGYNEQFF. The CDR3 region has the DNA TGTGCCAGCAGTAGGTATGGGGGGGGATACAATGAGCAGTTCTTC.

The CDR3 nucleotides are TGCGCCAGCAGCTTGGCCAGGGACTACGAGCAGTACTTC. Protein product: CASSLARDYEQYF. The chain combines TRBV5-1 with TRBJ2-7; TRBD1 is a possible D gene (5 bases). The CDR3 spans 13 residues. Trimming left V 0 bases short and J 3 bases short, with 7 bases between. CDR1 and CDR2 from the germline V gene are SGHRS and YFSETQ.

CDR3 loop: CASSQATSGANTGELFF. CDR3 sequence (DNA): TGTGCCAGCAGCCAAGCCACTAGCGGGGCGAACACCGGGGAGCTGTTTTTT. The chain recombines TRBV4-2 with TRBJ2-2; 10 nucleotides agree with TRBD2. Trimming at V came to 1 base and at J to 0 bases, leaving 2 bases not matched to a gene. This CDR3 comprises 17 residues. CDR1 and CDR2 from the germline V gene are LGHNA and YNFKEQ.

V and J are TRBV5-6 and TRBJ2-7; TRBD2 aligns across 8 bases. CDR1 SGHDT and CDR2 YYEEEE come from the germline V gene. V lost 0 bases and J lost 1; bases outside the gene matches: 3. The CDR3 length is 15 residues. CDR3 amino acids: CASSLAGLVSYEQYF. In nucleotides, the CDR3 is TGTGCCAGCAGCTTGGCGGGACTAGTTTCCTACGAGCAGTACTTC.

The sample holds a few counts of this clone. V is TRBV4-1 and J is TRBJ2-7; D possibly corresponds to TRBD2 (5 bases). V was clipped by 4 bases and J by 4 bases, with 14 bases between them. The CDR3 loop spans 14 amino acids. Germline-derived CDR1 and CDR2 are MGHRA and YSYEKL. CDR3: CASSLGLISYEQYF. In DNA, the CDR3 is TGCGCCAGCAGCCTCGGACTGATCTCTTACGAGCAGTACTTC.

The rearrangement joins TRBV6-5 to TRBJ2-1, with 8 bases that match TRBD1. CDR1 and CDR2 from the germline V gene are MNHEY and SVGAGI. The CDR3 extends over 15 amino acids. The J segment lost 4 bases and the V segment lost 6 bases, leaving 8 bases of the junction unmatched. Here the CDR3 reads CASSRPGQAYNEQFF. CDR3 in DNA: TGTGCCAGCAGCCGACCGGGACAGGCTTACAATGAGCAGTTCTTC.

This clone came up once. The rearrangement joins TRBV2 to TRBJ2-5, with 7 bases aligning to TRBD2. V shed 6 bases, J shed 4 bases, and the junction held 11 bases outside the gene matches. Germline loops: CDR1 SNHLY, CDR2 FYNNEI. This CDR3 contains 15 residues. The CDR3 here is CASRNGLVDGETQYF. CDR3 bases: TGTGCCAGCAGAAACGGACTAGTCGATGGAGAGACCCAGTACTTC. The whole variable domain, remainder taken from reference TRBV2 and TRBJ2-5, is EPEVTQTPSHQVTQMGQEVILRCVPISNHLYFYWYRQILGQKVEFLVSFYNNEISEKSEIFDDQFSVERPDGSNFTLKIRSTKLEDSAMYFCASRNGLVDGETQYFGPGTRLLVL.

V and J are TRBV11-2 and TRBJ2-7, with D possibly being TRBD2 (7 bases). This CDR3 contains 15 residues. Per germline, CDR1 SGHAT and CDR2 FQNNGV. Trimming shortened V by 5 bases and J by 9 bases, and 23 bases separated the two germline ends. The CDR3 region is CASSPSRGGGLGQYF. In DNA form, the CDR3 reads TGTGCCAGCAGCCCTAGCAGAGGGGGAGGGCTTGGGCAGTACTTC.

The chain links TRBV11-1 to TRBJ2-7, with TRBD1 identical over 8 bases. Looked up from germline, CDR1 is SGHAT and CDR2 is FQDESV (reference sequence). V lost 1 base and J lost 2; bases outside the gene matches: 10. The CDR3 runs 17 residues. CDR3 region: CASSLGGQGLVPYEQYF. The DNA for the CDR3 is TGTGCCAGCAGCTTAGGCGGACAGGGCCTCGTCCCCTACGAGCAGTACTTC.